This T cell receptor beta chain comes out of a study of cytomegalovirus exposure and HLA in healthy donors (dated by TCRdb to about 2017). Regarding the complete study: According to an earlier analysis of a few hundred of the donors, some 180 million T cells yielded roughly 110 million unique TCR beta sequences and more than 250 Gb of sequence data. An early release that covered several hundred HLA-typed donors contained around 300 gigabases of sequencing data and around 80 million unique TCR sequences. Among the approximately 400 genotyped donors, approximately 81% belonged to the genetic ancestry cluster associated with self-reported Caucasian donors. The aim of the study was to test whether cataloging public T cell receptors could identify signatures of past pathogen exposure. The study used immunosequencing to profile the T cell repertoires of several hundred subjects and linked those repertoires to cytomegalovirus serostatus. Along with the roughly 670-subject first cohort, a separate validation cohort of 120 different subjects was used. To predict cytomegalovirus infection status, the study combined high-throughput TCR immunosequencing, statistical association of individual TCRs with disease status, and machine learning. A later analysis re-analyzed previously published TCR beta repertoires from several hundred donors and added high-resolution HLA genotyping to study TCR occurrence patterns. The later analysis used no new phenotypic data to find candidate immune exposures, relying instead on TCR beta sequences and their occurrence across donors. In an earlier analysis of over 550 of the donors, high-throughput TCR beta sequencing was used to judge whether each TCR beta V gene segment behaved as functional or pseudogenic. Donor age, sex, ethnicity and CMV serostatus were compiled alongside the repertoire data. A later genetic analysis took genome-wide SNP genotypes for about 65% of the 666 donors and used that subset as a discovery cohort. All discovery cohort repertoires had been generated using a single sequencing platform. Both class I and class II loci were covered by HLA typing, at four-digit resolution. Typing coverage varied by locus: roughly 620-640 donors for A, B, C, DRB1 and DQB1; under 550 for DQA1; approximately 570 for DPA1; around 490 for DPB1. Because of strong linkage in the cohort, five DR-DQ haplotypes were treated as single units for association and clustering. Across 300 to 500 genotyped donors of the cohort, an average of about 200,000 unique TCR beta nucleotide sequences per donor were sequenced, and roughly a sixth of those sequences were non-productive.

V drops 4 bases and J drops 2 bases, leaving 15 bases in between. The CDR3, from cysteine to phenylalanine, totals 15 residues. Here the CDR3 DNA is all that survives: 45 bases in frame from base 1. As encoded in the germline V gene, CDR1 is SGHRS while CDR2 is YFSETQ. The cohort consisted of 666 healthy bone marrow donors. Cohort members were all nominally healthy when sampled, although unrecorded immune exposures were likely present. The donor tested CMV seronegative and was one of the 352 seronegative cohort members. A peripheral blood sample was provided by each donor, and peripheral blood mononuclear cells were used for TCR beta sequencing. The Qiagen DNeasy Blood Extraction Kit was used to extract genomic DNA from the blood cell samples. Results and caveats for the whole study, not just this receptor: Immune exposure information for the cohort was limited to CMV serostatus. Roughly uniform sequencing depth across donors was assumed in presence/absence analyses, although this assumption may not hold. In a later genetic analysis, fewer N-insertions in productive TCRs were reported among donors in an Asian-associated ancestry cluster than the roughly 640-donor mean. A further reported finding was that TCR beta sequences accurately predicted the HLA-A and HLA-B alleles for most subjects in the first cohort. Several of the top co-occurrence clusters appeared to be linked to parvovirus B19, influenza, CMV and Epstein-Barr virus, according to a later analysis. At a false discovery rate of 0.05, a later analysis linked about 17,000 TCR beta sequences to specific HLA alleles. A total of about 150 TCR beta chains were listed by the study as associated with cytomegalovirus. The 87-base-pair reads could not distinguish some IMGT-functional V segments, including TRBV6-2 and TRBV6-3, so those segments were excluded. The earlier analysis of nearly 600 of the donors excluded 15 to 20 rarely observed V segments, including chromosome 9 orphons, because counts were too low. Because HLA typing was unavailable for some donors at each locus, only the typed subset was used in association tests. The authors suggested that the approach could potentially be extended to other disease states and immunological phenotypes. Linkage disequilibrium might explain the correlated functional status among segregating V segments, but an unknown experimental factor could not be excluded. In a later analysis, the rate of TCR association differed among HLA loci, with DRB1 alleles having the most associated TCRs and HLA-C alleles having the fewest. A later analysis found that most CMV-associated TCR beta chains appeared HLA-restricted, with HLA associations seemingly driven largely by CMV exposure. Assigning TCR associations to individual alleles was difficult when HLA alleles, especially DR and DQ, strongly co-occurred. An earlier analysis of approximately 540 of the donors showed that most TCR beta V segments appeared in productive rearrangements either about 87% or about 30% of the time, which broadly matched IMGT annotations. Across donors, most TCR sequences were observed very rarely, whereas some public TCRs were present in many individuals. V-gene and J-gene trimming of TCR beta chains was associated with a missense DCLRE1C variant in a later genetic analysis, and the association was replicated in an independent cohort. The classifier was reported to diagnose cytomegalovirus status with high specificity and sensitivity in both the original and validation cohorts. A cluster of highly shared sequence variants was judged likely to be a technical artifact of the sequencing pipeline. In vitro tests confirmed that a few of the cytomegalovirus-associated TCR beta chains recognize cytomegalovirus antigens. A later analysis found that HLA-associated TCR beta chains were more clonally expanded and had lower generation probabilities than equally common non-associated chains. Only TCR beta chains were sequenced in this cohort, and the absence of alpha or paired-chain data limited detectable features.

Libraries were constructed by the immunoSEQ multiplex PCR assay. For the multiplex PCR, a mixture combining 60 forward primers for TCR Vbeta segments and 13 reverse primers for TCR Jbeta segments was used. A multiplex PCR assay on genomic DNA amplified the CDR3 region of rearranged TCR beta genes. Amplified TCR beta libraries were sequenced as 87-base-pair reads on the Illumina HiSeq System. The source study handled its data this way. A later analysis tallied around 87 million unique TCR beta chains across the 600 to 700 repertoires, and approximately 12 million of those chains were shared by two or more donors. A nearest-neighbor algorithm error-corrected the raw reads and collapsed the reads into unique sequences, merging closely related sequences to remove PCR and sequencing errors. V, D and J gene segments were assigned by aligning CDR3 sequences to IMGT reference sequences. For a sequence to be retained, a match of at least six nucleotides was required to both a V gene segment and a J gene segment. A rearrangement counted as productive if the CDR3 had no stop codons and remained in frame with V and J, and every other rearrangement counted as non-productive. CDR3 was defined according to IMGT convention as the region running from the second conserved V-encoded cysteine to the conserved J-encoded phenylalanine. The earlier analysis of fewer than 700 of the donors excluded sequences that lacked an unambiguous match to a single V gene segment. An earlier analysis of about 600 of the donors called V segments functional above 56.7% productive rearrangements and segregating when the between-donor standard deviation exceeded 5%. A statistical classification framework was developed to diagnose cytomegalovirus status using the catalog of TCR beta chain sequences. In a later analysis, V and J genes were assigned by comparing TCR nucleotide sequences against IMGT/GENE-DB human TR gene sequences. The TCRdist pipeline was used in a later analysis to assign CDR3 sequences and most-parsimonious VDJ recombination scenarios. In a later analysis, every TCR beta chain was defined by the combination of its CDR3 amino acid sequence and its V-gene family, and reads without a unique V-gene family were dropped. As a way to deal with suspected cross-contamination and a sequencing artifact, a later analysis dropped approximately 590 nucleotide sequences that were highly shared and had low generation probability. In a later analysis, a clonal expansion index for each public chain was calculated from normalized within-repertoire ranks of inferred template counts. In a later analysis, generation probabilities were computed using a VDJ recombination model fitted to out-of-frame rearrangements, and the results were checked against IGoR. In a later analysis, TCR-TCR, TCR-HLA and TCR-CMV co-occurrence was scored with hypergeometric tests, and a repertoire-size bias correction was applied to TCR pairs. In a later analysis, false discovery rates were estimated by permuting HLA or CMV assignments 20 times. A later analysis grouped co-occurring TCRs with DBSCAN, adding TCRdist sequence similarity when clustering within HLA-allele-positive subsets. Repertoires with fewer than 30,000 or more than 120,000 public chains were left out of co-occurrence clustering, as were roughly five repertoires with anomalous nucleotide sharing. TCRdb took over this immuneACCESS table, retaining in-frame rearrangements with V and J assigned. Such tables are incomplete; in checked studies, under half of the missing clones stem from an unresolved V gene, and the remainder is unexplained. The DNA gave D and trimming, while V, J and clone size come from that table. The sample table records some 170,000 clones; 70% to 90% of these occur just once. 1.5% to 2% of the sample is taken by the ten largest.

Turning to this clone: What antigen it recognizes has not been identified. No much larger clonotype is one base removed from it; base qualities were not supplied. Other DNA sequences in this specimen translate into the identical CDR3.

Sequenced input: PBMCs. The chain is assembled from TRBV5-1 and TRBJ2-5; a tentative D call is TRBD2 (6 bases match). The sequence came from a woman under 30 in good health and CMV-seronegative. The sequenced DNA: TGCGCCAGCAGCCGGGGGACGGGAGATCAAGAGACCCAGTACTTC. This is translated as CASSRGTGDQETQYF.